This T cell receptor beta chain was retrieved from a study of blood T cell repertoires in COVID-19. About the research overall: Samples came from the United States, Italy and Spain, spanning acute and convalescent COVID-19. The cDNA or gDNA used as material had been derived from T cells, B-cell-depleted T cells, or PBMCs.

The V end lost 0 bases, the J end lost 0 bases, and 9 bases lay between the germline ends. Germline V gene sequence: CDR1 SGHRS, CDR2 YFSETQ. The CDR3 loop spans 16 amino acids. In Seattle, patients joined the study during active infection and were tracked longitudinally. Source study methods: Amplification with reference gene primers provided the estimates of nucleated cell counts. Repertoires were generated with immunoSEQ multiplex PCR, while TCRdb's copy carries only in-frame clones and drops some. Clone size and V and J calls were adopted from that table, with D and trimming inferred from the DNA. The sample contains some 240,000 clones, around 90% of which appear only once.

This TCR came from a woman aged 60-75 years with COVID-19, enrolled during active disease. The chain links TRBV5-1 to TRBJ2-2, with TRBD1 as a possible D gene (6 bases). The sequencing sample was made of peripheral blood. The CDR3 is CASSLDRGTNTGELFF. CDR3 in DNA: TGCGCCAGCAGCTTGGATAGGGGGACGAACACCGGGGAGCTGTTTTTT.